This T cell receptor beta chain originates from a study of shared clonotypes between healthy human individuals. TCRdb's copy holds only in-frame clones and misses some; the assay was immunoSEQ multiplex PCR. This table has about 490,000 clones, less than 80% appearing once. V lost 2 bases to trimming and J lost 3 bases; unmatched junction nucleotides: 10. The CDR3 consists of 16 residues. Per the germline V gene, CDR1 is MNHEY and CDR2 is SMNVEV (reference sequence). The chain recombines TRBV27 with TRBJ2-7; 7 bases match TRBD2. The clonotype comes from a woman aged 40 to 49 in good health. Some clones in this sample may be carry-over from other donors' samples. Sequencing was carried out using PBMCs. In nucleotides, the CDR3 is TGTGCCAGCAGTTTAAGGTGGAGCGGGGACTTCTACGAGCAGTACTTC. This gives the protein CASSLRWSGDFYEQYF.